One and the same sample provided the 15 T cell receptor beta chains below, sequenced in a study of naive and memory T cell subsets. Findings and caveats of the study: Especially in CD8 cells, naive repertoires contained a few larger clonotypes, possibly CD45RA-re-expressing memory cells.

Their cognate antigens are unknown. Both TRBC1 and TRBC2 were covered by a beta constant-region primer of two equimolar oligonucleotides. The ligated cDNA underwent four PCR rounds using SP2 and nested alpha and beta constant-region primers. MiXCR, applied by TCRdb to the UMI-ligation and nested PCR reads, yields one record per CDR3 protein. The sample includes about 150,000 distinct CDR3 sequences, 22% of them seen just once. The sample was naive CD4+ T cells from blood. The receptors derive from a human donor in good health.

Only a few counts were recorded for this clonotype. V and J are TRBV6-6 and TRBJ2-7; 7 nucleotides line up with TRBD1. Unmatched junction bases numbered 10, after V lost 6 bases and J lost 2 bases. Germline V CDR1 and CDR2: MNHNY, SVGAGI (reference sequence). The CDR3 loop spans 15 amino acids. CDR3 in amino acids: CASSPTGRLAYEQYF. CDR3 bases: TGTGCCAGCAGCCCGACAGGGCGGTTAGCCTACGAGCAGTACTTC.

The chain has TRBV28 and TRBJ2-7; 8 nucleotides match TRBD1. CDR3 length: 15 amino acids. Germline V gene data show CDR1 as MDHEN and CDR2 as SYDVKM. V shed 1 base, J shed 7 bases, and the junction held 9 bases outside the gene matches. In DNA, the CDR3 is TGTGCCAGCAGTTTATTGGACAGGGTGGGGATTGAGCAGTACTTC. Protein: CASSLLDRVGIEQYF.

This clonotype has just a few counts. J is TRBJ2-5 and V is TRBV5-1; the match to TRBD2 covers 9 bases. V lost 2 bases and J lost 4; bases outside the gene matches: 9. Germline V gene data show CDR1 as SGHRS and CDR2 as YFSETQ. The length of the CDR3 is 16 residues. The CDR3: CASSFRLAGFGETQYF. The CDR3 DNA follows: TGCGCCAGCAGCTTTAGGCTAGCGGGATTCGGAGAGACCCAGTACTTC.

The chain recombines TRBV6-6 with TRBJ2-7, with 7 bases matching TRBD1. Germline V CDR1 and CDR2: MNHNY, SVGAGI (reference sequence). The CDR3 totals 14 residues. V gave up 7 bases and J gave up 3 bases; unmatched junction bases: 9. In nucleotides, the CDR3 is TGTGCCAGCAATGGCCAGGGACAGAGCTACGAGCAGTACTTC. Its protein product is CASNGQGQSYEQYF.

This clonotype was counted between two and nine times. The chain has TRBV25-1 and TRBJ1-1, with 7 positions matching TRBD1. Trimming cost V 7 bases and J 0 bases; bases outside gene matches: 8. Germline-derived CDR1 and CDR2 are MGHDK and SYGVNS. CDR3 length: 15 amino acids. This CDR3 reads CASTRQGLMNTEAFF. The DNA for the CDR3 is TGTGCCAGCACCCGACAGGGACTCATGAACACTGAAGCTTTCTTT.

This clonotype was counted a few times. The rearrangement links TRBV6-5 to TRBJ1-4; the D gene is possibly TRBD1 (6 bases). The germline gives CDR1 MNHEY, CDR2 SVGAGI. CDR3 length: 16 amino acids. V dropped 5 bases and J dropped 4 bases, with 17 bases sitting between them. CDR3 sequence: CASSARDTAYNEKLFF. The CDR3 nucleotides are TGTGCCAGCAGTGCCCGGGACACGGCCTATAATGAAAAACTGTTTTTT.

This rearrangement joins TRBV5-6 to TRBJ1-1, with 7 bases identical to TRBD1. V trimming: 2 bases; J trimming: 3 bases; junction bases outside the gene matches: 4. This CDR3 spans 14 amino acids. Germline CDR1 reads SGHDT; CDR2 reads YYEEEE. This CDR3 is CASSFQDRDTEAFF. The CDR3 DNA sequence: TGTGCCAGCAGCTTTCAAGACAGGGACACTGAAGCTTTCTTT. The full variable domain, its missing parts supplied by reference TRBV5-6 and TRBJ1-1, is DAGVTQSPTHLIKTRGQQVTLRCSPKSGHDTVSWYQQALGQGPQFIFQYYEEEERQRGNFPDRFSGHQFPNYSSELNVNALLLGDSALYLCASSFQDRDTEAFFGQGTRLTVV.

A few counts support this clonotype. V and J are TRBV6-5 and TRBJ2-6, with no clear D. Germline assignment: CDR1 MNHEY and CDR2 SVGAGI. V shed 11 bases and J shed 3 bases, with 14 bases lying between them. This CDR3 has 14 residues. The CDR3 here is CAGKRDIGANVLTF. CDR3 DNA sequence: TGTGCCGGAAAAAGGGATATTGGGGCCAACGTCCTGACTTTC.

There are many counts of this clonotype. This chain uses TRBV5-6 with TRBJ2-7, with 9 bases identical to TRBD1. The CDR3 covers 15 residues. With 5 bases clipped from V and 4 bases from J, the junction kept 10 bases outside the gene matches. The germline V gene has CDR1 SGHDT and CDR2 YYEEEE. The CDR3 reads CASSFSGTGRYEQYF. The CDR3 DNA follows: TGTGCCAGCAGTTTTTCCGGGACAGGGAGATACGAGCAGTACTTC.

The genes are TRBV5-1 and TRBJ1-5; D perhaps matches TRBD1 (6 bases). Germline CDR1 SGHRS, CDR2 YFSETQ. Trimming shortened V by 0 bases and J by 7 bases, and 17 bases separated the two germline ends. The CDR3 has 16 residues. The CDR3 sequence: CASSLGDNTGSQPQHF. DNA of the CDR3: TGCGCCAGCAGCTTGGGGGACAACACAGGGAGCCAGCCCCAGCATTTT.

The chain combines TRBV20-1 with TRBJ2-7; D might be TRBD1 (5 bases). Germline V lookup: CDR1 DFQATT, CDR2 SNEGSKA (reference sequence). There are 15 residues in the CDR3. V was cut by 0 bases and J by 3 bases, with 15 bases left in between. Here the CDR3 DNA reads TGCAGTGCTAGAGATCGGGCAGGGTCGATCTACGAGCAGTACTTC. This sequence encodes CSARDRAGSIYEQYF.

In this sample, this clonotype turned up many times. The chain employs TRBV5-1 and TRBJ2-2; D uncertain. The germline V gene encodes CDR1 SGHRS and CDR2 YFSETQ. Between the trimmed V and J ends, which lost 4 bases and 6 bases, there was a span of 10 bases. This CDR3 region has 13 residues. The CDR3 DNA reads as TGCGCCAGCAGCCCGATGGACGCCGGGGAGCTGTTTTTT. Translation: CASSPMDAGELFF.

This clonotype came up a few times. The chain joins TRBV6-2 or TRBV6-3 to TRBJ2-7; D may correspond to TRBD1 or TRBD2 (5 bases each). The CDR3 contains 14 residues. V lost 5 bases and J 2 bases, leaving 13 bases between the germline ends. Germline V gene data show CDR1 as MNHEY and CDR2 as SVGEGT. CDR3: CASSKRDGTYEQYF. CDR3 nucleotide sequence: TGTGCCAGCAGTAAAAGGGACGGTACCTACGAGCAGTACTTC.

Concerning this clonotype itself: A much larger clone differs from this one at a single base, so this may be a read error. The chain combines TRBV6-2 or TRBV6-3 with TRBJ2-1, with 8 bases aligning to TRBD2. The CDR3 has 14 residues. CDR1 and CDR2 (germline): MNHEY, SVGEGT. CDR3 DNA: TGTGCCAGCAGACCCGGGACTAGGCGCAATAAGCAGTTCTTC. Its protein is CASRPGTRRNKQFF.

This clonotype has more than one count but fewer than ten. J is TRBJ2-3 and V is TRBV18, with TRBD2 matching over 13 bases. This CDR3 is built from 16 residues. V lost 3 bases, J lost 6 bases, and 6 bases stayed unmatched. Germline CDR1 is KGHSH and CDR2 is LQKENI. DNA for the CDR3: TGTGCCAGCTCACCCCGACTAGCGGGAGGACCGGATACGCAGTATTTT. Amino acids: CASSPRLAGGPDTQYF.